This is a list of T cell receptor beta chains from one sample in a study of beta chain features in type 1 diabetes. Generated by immunoSEQ multiplex PCR, the TCRdb table keeps only in-frame clones and is missing some. The table lists fewer than 900,000 clones, 15% to 20% of them singletons. Sequencing was performed on naive CD4+ T cells from blood. These TCRs come from a young woman in good health. Each CDR3 is given with its conserved first and last residue. Each record gives: CDR3 protein, CDR3 DNA, D gene, clone size, V gene, CDR3 length, J gene. D genes are given only for firm matches. The listing skips clone size in some rows; elsewhere it reads once, few, many or a size class.

cdr3_aa: CASSTRTRQETQYF
cdr3_nt: TGCGCCAGCTCCACTCGGACCCGACAAGAGACCCAGTACTTC
d_call: .
clone_size: few
v_call: TRBV5-1
cdr3_length: 14
j_call: TRBJ2-5

cdr3_aa: CASSPGGGYEQYF
cdr3_nt: TGTGCCAGCAGCCCCGGAGGAGGTTACGAGCAGTACTTC
d_call: .
clone_size: .
v_call: TRBV7-2
cdr3_length: 13
j_call: TRBJ2-7

cdr3_aa: CASSSGTAPNEKLFF
cdr3_nt: TGTGCCAGCAGCTCAGGGACAGCCCCTAATGAAAAACTGTTTTTT
d_call: TRBD1
clone_size: few
v_call: TRBV7-9
cdr3_length: 15
j_call: TRBJ1-4

cdr3_aa: CASSSHDKGRETQYF
cdr3_nt: TGTGCCAGCAGTTCGCATGACAAGGGGCGTGAGACCCAGTACTTC
d_call: .
clone_size: .
v_call: TRBV28
cdr3_length: 15
j_call: TRBJ2-5

cdr3_aa: CASSRRGGIETQYF
cdr3_nt: TGTGCCAGCAGCCGGCGGGGGGGCATAGAGACCCAGTACTTC
d_call: TRBD2
clone_size: .
v_call: TRBV28
cdr3_length: 14
j_call: TRBJ2-5

cdr3_aa: CASSATPGLRYDEQFF
cdr3_nt: TGTGCCAGCAGCGCAACCCCCGGGTTACGGTACGATGAGCAGTTCTTC
d_call: .
clone_size: .
v_call: TRBV7-2
cdr3_length: 16
j_call: TRBJ2-1

cdr3_aa: CASSQAHLRTGELFF
cdr3_nt: TGCGCCAGCAGCCAAGCGCATCTAAGGACCGGGGAGCTGTTTTTT
d_call: .
clone_size: .
v_call: TRBV4-1
cdr3_length: 15
j_call: TRBJ2-2

cdr3_aa: CASSELGRGDVNEQFF
cdr3_nt: TGTGCCAGCAGTGAATTGGGCCGGGGTGATGTCAATGAGCAGTTCTTC
d_call: .
clone_size: .
v_call: TRBV25-1
cdr3_length: 16
j_call: TRBJ2-1

cdr3_aa: CASSYFPGGDTIYF
cdr3_nt: TGTGCCAGCAGTTACTTCCCCGGTGGTGACACCATATATTTT
d_call: .
clone_size: few
v_call: TRBV6-5
cdr3_length: 14
j_call: TRBJ1-3

cdr3_aa: CASSPDRVGTEAFF
cdr3_nt: TGTGCCAGCAGCCCCGACCGAGTTGGCACTGAAGCTTTCTTT
d_call: .
clone_size: few
v_call: TRBV9
cdr3_length: 14
j_call: TRBJ1-1

cdr3_aa: CASSLGQPNTEAFF
cdr3_nt: TGCGCCAGCAGCTTGGGGCAACCGAACACTGAAGCTTTCTTT
d_call: .
clone_size: .
v_call: TRBV5-1
cdr3_length: 14
j_call: TRBJ1-1

cdr3_aa: CASSKTSGTYEQYF
cdr3_nt: TGTGCCAGCAGCAAGACTAGCGGGACCTACGAGCAGTACTTC
d_call: TRBD2
clone_size: .
v_call: TRBV14
cdr3_length: 14
j_call: TRBJ2-7

cdr3_aa: CASSPGLAGENEQFF
cdr3_nt: TGTGCCAGCAGCCCGGGACTAGCGGGAGAGAATGAGCAGTTCTTC
d_call: TRBD2
clone_size: few
v_call: TRBV13
cdr3_length: 15
j_call: TRBJ2-1

cdr3_aa: CASRTGTGGGEQYF
cdr3_nt: TGTGCCAGCAGAACCGGGACAGGGGGCGGGGAGCAGTACTTC
d_call: TRBD1
clone_size: .
v_call: TRBV6-1
cdr3_length: 14
j_call: TRBJ2-7

cdr3_aa: CASSPWTYDGYTF
cdr3_nt: TGTGCCAGCTCACCGTGGACATACGATGGCTACACCTTC
d_call: .
clone_size: .
v_call: TRBV18
cdr3_length: 13
j_call: TRBJ1-2